This T cell receptor (beta chain) derives from a study of blood T cell repertoires in COVID-19. Study information: COVID-19 samples from acute and convalescent phases originated in the United States, Italy and Spain. T cells, B-cell-depleted T cells, or PBMCs provided the cDNA or gDNA that served as material.

In the original analysis: It was from reference gene primer amplification that nucleated cell counts were estimated. The data were produced by immunoSEQ multiplex PCR, yet TCRdb's version contains in-frame clones alone and is incomplete. V and J calls and clone size are copied from that table; D and trimming were computed from the DNA. The sample has about 140,000 clones; around nine tenths are singletons. Germline CDR1 is MNHEY and CDR2 is SVGAGI. V dropped 4 bases and J dropped 2; count of bases not matched to a gene: 3. The CDR3 spans 14 residues. This clone came up once. The sample taken for sequencing was peripheral blood. The clonotype comes from a human donor in a cohort sampled during active COVID-19. V is TRBV6-5 and J is TRBJ2-5; 8 bases agree with TRBD1. The DNA for the CDR3 is TGTGCCAGCAGTTTTTACAGGGGGCAAGAGACCCAGTACTTC. This codes for CASSFYRGQETQYF.